The entry below describes one TCR beta chain. Self-reported history from a screening survey and questionnaire set each donor's cohort. This sample was taken from a study of blood T cell repertoires in COVID-19. Study context: Collection of acute and convalescent COVID-19 samples took place in the United States, Italy and Spain.

Some clones are missing from TCRdb's copy, which holds only in-frame ones; the method was immunoSEQ multiplex PCR. There are 300,000 to 500,000 clones in the sample; over 75% occur only once, and approximately 2% lies in the top ten. This CDR3 has 18 residues. V lost 3 bases and J lost 2; bases outside the gene matches: 12. Germline assignment: CDR1 LNHDA and CDR2 SQIVND (reference sequence). The clonotype was recovered from a woman aged 40 to 55 with acute COVID-19. The sample was PBMCs or T cells enriched from blood (not recorded which). This chain joins TRBV19 and TRBJ1-1, with 10 bases that match TRBD1. CDR3 sequence reads: CASSISRDRGWRNTEAFF. CDR3 DNA sequence: TGTGCCAGTAGTATCAGCCGGGACAGGGGATGGAGAAACACTGAAGCTTTCTTT.